This T cell receptor (beta chain) was captured by sequencing in a study of CD8+CD57+ T cells in acquired aplastic anemia. Study-wide background: Mean DNA quantity obtained from sorted CD4+ and CD8+ cells was about 3 ug.

The template used for profiling TCR beta VDJ and CDR3 was genomic DNA. TCRdb ran MiXCR on the reads and lists one entry per CDR3 protein. The table lists fewer than 150,000 distinct CDR3 sequences, around 50% of them singletons. A few counts support this clonotype. The V end lost 7 bases, the J end lost 5 bases, and 9 bases lay between the germline ends. CDR1 is ENHRY, CDR2 SYGVKD, per germline. The CDR3 extends over 13 amino acids. Sequencing was done on a sample of sorted CD4+, CD8+, or CD8+CD57+ T cells (not recorded which) from PBMCs. This clonotype originated in a human donor in good health, serving as a control. The chain links TRBV10-3 to TRBJ1-6, with D possibly being TRBD1 (5 bases). The DNA of the CDR3 is TGTGCCATCACGGCAGGGAATAATTCACCCCTCCACTTT. This gives the protein CAITAGNNSPLHF.